This T cell receptor beta chain was sequenced during a study of T-cell memory formation after mild COVID-19. Overall study findings and caveats: Still unconfirmed is whether the second-wave clones peaking on day 37 recognized SARS-CoV-2.

V gave up 10 bases and J gave up 4 bases, with 9 bases separating them. The CDR3 consists of 11 residues. CDR1 KGHDR and CDR2 SFDVKD come from the germline V gene. Note on this clonotype: What it binds is unknown.

Each CDR3 protein gets one entry after TCRdb re-called the 5' RACE reads with MiXCR. The sample contains hundreds of thousands of distinct CDR3 sequences, about a fifth of which appear only once. This TCR came from an adult woman who had mild COVID-19 (a few samples of this study predate the infection). Cell type and time point are not known. Sequences were obtained from PBMCs or a T cell subset sorted from them (not recorded which). V and J are TRBV24-1 and TRBJ1-1; D unclear. In nucleotides, the CDR3 is TGTGCCACTCAGGAGGGCACTGAAGCTTTCTTT. Translated: CATQEGTEAFF.